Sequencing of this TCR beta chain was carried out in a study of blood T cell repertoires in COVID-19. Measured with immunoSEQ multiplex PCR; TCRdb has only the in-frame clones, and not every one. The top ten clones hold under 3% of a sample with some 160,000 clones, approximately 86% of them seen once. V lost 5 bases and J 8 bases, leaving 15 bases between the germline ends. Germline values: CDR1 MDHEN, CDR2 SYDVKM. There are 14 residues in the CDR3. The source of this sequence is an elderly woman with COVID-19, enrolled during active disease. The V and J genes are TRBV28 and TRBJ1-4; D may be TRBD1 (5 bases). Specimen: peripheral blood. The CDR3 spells CASSKGSAGEKLFF. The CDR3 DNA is TGTGCCAGCAGTAAGGGGTCTGCGGGGGAAAAACTGTTTTTT.